This passage covers 19 T cell receptor beta chains from one sample sequenced in a study of CD8 T cells in ankylosing spondylitis. TCRdb passed the 5' RACE reads through MiXCR, listing each CDR3 protein once. There are about 250,000 distinct CDR3 sequences in the sample; 32% occur only once, and about 4.2% lies in the top ten. What was sequenced was blood, either unsorted or a sorted T cell fraction (not recorded which). The receptors derive from a male donor with ankylosing spondylitis or in good health (not recorded which).

This clonotype was detected a few times. V gene TRBV5-6 combines with J gene TRBJ2-1; D might be TRBD2 (6 bases). CDR1 SGHDT and CDR2 YYEEEE come from the germline V gene. The CDR3 is 16 residues long. V lost 0 bases and J 3 bases, leaving 13 bases between the germline ends. The CDR3 reads CASSLVGSGHYNEQFF. The CDR3 DNA is TGTGCCAGCAGCTTGGTTGGCAGCGGGCACTACAATGAGCAGTTCTTC.

V gene TRBV10-3 combines with J gene TRBJ2-5; the D is unclear. The V end was cut by 4 bases, the J end by 2 bases, with 14 bases between. The germline V gene has CDR1 ENHRY and CDR2 SYGVKD. This CDR3 has 15 amino acids. The CDR3: CAISGSLKMQETQYF. The CDR3 DNA sequence: TGTGCCATCAGTGGTAGCTTAAAAATGCAAGAGACCCAGTACTTC.

A few counts support this clonotype. V is TRBV6-5 and J is TRBJ2-6; no clear D. The CDR3 is 16 residues long. Germline lookup yields CDR1 MNHEY and CDR2 SVGAGI. V lost 0 bases and J 1 base, leaving 7 bases between the germline ends. The CDR3 sequence: CASSYSTESGANVLTF. The CDR3 DNA is TGTGCCAGCAGTTACTCGACTGAATCTGGGGCCAACGTCCTGACTTTC.

This sequence joins TRBV6-1 and TRBJ2-1, with 10 bases fitting TRBD1. Germline lookup yields CDR1 MNHNS and CDR2 SASEGT. Losses at the gene ends were 5 bases for V and 7 bases for J; bases not matched to a gene: 11. This CDR3 has 16 amino acids. This CDR3 reads CASSTIFRDRGNEQFF. CDR3 coding DNA: TGTGCCAGCAGTACAATATTCCGGGACAGGGGTAATGAGCAGTTCTTC.

This clonotype was counted only a few times. This CDR3 reads CSARGAREPHGEQFF. CDR3 DNA: TGCAGTGCTAGAGGTGCTCGGGAGCCTCACGGTGAGCAGTTCTTC. This rearrangement joins TRBV20-1 to TRBJ2-1, with a weak D call TRBD2 (6 bases). Between the trimmed V and J ends, which lost 1 base and 9 bases, there was a span of 19 bases. Germline V gene lookup returns CDR1 DFQATT and CDR2 SNEGSKA (reference sequence). This CDR3 comprises 15 residues.

Only a few counts were recorded for this clonotype. The V gene is TRBV20-1, the J gene TRBJ1-1; no firm D call. Germline CDR1 reads DFQATT; CDR2 reads SNEGSKA (reference sequence). The CDR3 is made up of 12 amino acids. The ends were cut back, 6 bases at V and 4 bases at J, with 12 bases in the middle. In DNA, the CDR3 is TGCAGTGCGCCCCTGGGGATCACTGAAGCTTTCTTT. Amino acids: CSAPLGITEAFF.

The rearrangement links TRBV27 to TRBJ2-5; 7 nucleotides align to TRBD1. Looked up from germline, CDR1 is MNHEY and CDR2 is SMNVEV (reference sequence). The CDR3 runs 15 residues. J lost 2 bases, V lost 4 bases, and 7 bases had no gene match. The CDR3 spells CASSSLGTVQETQYF. The CDR3 coding sequence is TGTGCCAGCAGTTCCCTAGGGACAGTACAAGAGACCCAGTACTTC.

The J gene is TRBJ2-7, the V gene TRBV4-1; D ambiguous. Germline V CDR1 and CDR2: MGHRA, YSYEKL. V lost 1 base and J 7 bases, leaving 11 bases between the germline ends. This CDR3 is built from 13 residues. The CDR3 sequence is CASSQATQQEQYF. The CDR3 nucleotides read TGCGCCAGCAGCCAAGCCACCCAGCAGGAGCAGTACTTC.

This clonotype occurred many times. The V and J genes are TRBV29-1 and TRBJ2-3; D remains unclear. The germline V gene has CDR1 SQVTM and CDR2 ANQGSEA. V was shortened by 5 bases and J by 0 bases, with 9 bases between the two germline ends. The CDR3 length is 13 residues. The CDR3 region is CSVTPQSTDTQYF. The CDR3 DNA is TGCAGCGTTACTCCGCAGAGCACAGATACGCAGTATTTT.

There are a few counts of this clonotype. The chain joins TRBV6-5 to TRBJ2-2; TRBD1 is a possible D gene (6 bases). CDR1 is MNHEY and CDR2 is SVGAGI in the germline V gene. Trimming took 2 bases from V and 9 from J, leaving 16 bases between them. The CDR3 extends over 15 amino acids. CDR3 region: CASSYEAGVNRELFF. The CDR3 nucleotides are TGTGCCAGCAGTTACGAGGCAGGGGTAAACAGGGAGCTGTTTTTT.

This rearrangement joins TRBV6-2 or TRBV6-3 to TRBJ2-1, with D perhaps matching TRBD1 or TRBD2 (7 bases each). The CDR3 extends over 20 amino acids. V was trimmed by 6 bases and J by 4 bases, leaving 31 bases between them. From germline, CDR1 is MNHEY and CDR2 SVGEGT. CDR3: CASRSKRHLKRDSLYNEQFF. In DNA, the CDR3 is TGTGCCAGCAGATCCAAAAGACATTTAAAGCGGGACAGCCTATACAATGAGCAGTTCTTC.

This clonotype was seen a single time. This chain connects TRBV27 to TRBJ2-7; weak D call: TRBD2 (5 bases). Germline assignment: CDR1 MNHEY and CDR2 SMNVEV (reference sequence). The CDR3 spans 13 residues. The germline V and J ends were trimmed by 1 base and 7 bases, with 11 bases remaining between them. CDR3 protein: CASSLWPGREQYF. In nucleotides, the CDR3 is TGTGCCAGCAGTTTATGGCCGGGGAGAGAGCAGTACTTC.

V usage is TRBV5-1 and J usage is TRBJ1-3; D is perhaps TRBD1 (5 bases). This CDR3 spans 15 amino acids. Trimming removed 4 bases from V and 0 bases from J, with 11 bases in between. Germline V gene data show CDR1 as SGHRS and CDR2 as YFSETQ. CDR3 sequence (DNA): TGCGCCAGCAGCGCGGGACCGAACTCTGGAAACACCATATATTTT. Amino acid sequence: CASSAGPNSGNTIYF. The complete variable domain, with remaining parts taken from reference TRBV5-1 and TRBJ1-3, reads KAGVTQTPRYLIKTRGQQVTLSCSPISGHRSVSWYQQTPGQGLQFLFEYFSETQRNKGNFPGRFSGRQFSNSRSEMNVSTLELGDSALYLCASSAGPNSGNTIYFGEGSWLTVV.

The chain joins TRBV6-5 to TRBJ2-7, with 11 bases fitting TRBD2. Per the germline V gene, CDR1 is MNHEY and CDR2 is SVGAGI. J was trimmed by 3 bases and V by 0 bases; bases with no gene match: 4. The CDR3 covers 16 residues. The chain's CDR3 is CASSYSIGTSGYEQYF. The CDR3, as DNA: TGTGCCAGCAGTTACTCGATAGGGACTAGCGGCTACGAGCAGTACTTC.

The chain joins TRBV11-2 to TRBJ1-4; D gene ambiguous. The CDR3 consists of 13 residues. The germline CDR1 and CDR2 sequences are SGHAT and FQNNGV. V was clipped by 6 bases and J by 4 bases, with 9 bases between them. The CDR3, as DNA: TGTGCCAGCAGAGATGGGGTTAATGAAAAACTGTTTTTT. This gives the protein CASRDGVNEKLFF.

This clonotype has only a few counts. Written as DNA, the CDR3 is TGCAGCGTTGTCGAAGATACGCAGTATTTT. It codes for CSVVEDTQYF. V and J are TRBV29-1 and TRBJ2-3; no reliable D call. The CDR3 consists of 10 residues. CDR1 is SQVTM and CDR2 is ANQGSEA in the germline V gene. V shed 4 bases and J shed 5 bases, with 4 bases lying between them.

This clonotype has only one observation. The V and J genes are TRBV19 and TRBJ2-4; maybe TRBD1 (5 bases). Trimming removed 9 bases at V and 8 bases at J, with 20 bases between. From germline, CDR1 is LNHDA and CDR2 SQIVND (reference sequence). CDR3 size: 14 residues. DNA of the CDR3: TGTGCCAGCACACGAACGCAGGGATCGGACATTCAGTACTTC. It is translated as CASTRTQGSDIQYF.

V usage is TRBV12-3 or TRBV12-4 and J usage is TRBJ2-3; 8 positions match TRBD2. CDR3 length: 16 amino acids. Unmatched junction bases numbered 9, after V lost 4 bases and J lost 3 bases. The CDR3 coding sequence is TGTGCCAGCAGTTCAAAGACGGGGGGGCTAACAGATACGCAGTATTTT. This translates into CASSSKTGGLTDTQYF.

This clonotype was seen only a few times. The V gene is TRBV4-2, the J gene TRBJ1-1; the match to TRBD1 covers 7 bases. This CDR3 has 16 residues. Germline V gene data show CDR1 as LGHNA and CDR2 as YNFKEQ. The J segment lost 1 base and the V segment lost 1 base, leaving 6 bases of the junction unmatched. CDR3 protein: CASSQGPGGTNTEAFF. CDR3 DNA sequence: TGTGCCAGCAGCCAAGGCCCAGGGGGGACGAACACTGAAGCTTTCTTT.